This entry lists 31 T cell receptor beta chains sequenced from one sample in a study of control samples from healthy donors and cancer patients. Clones were sequenced by immunoSEQ multiplex PCR, and TCRdb holds only the in-frame ones, with some missing. The sample yields under 450,000 clones, 80% to 95% seen once. Sequenced input: PBMCs. The origin of the receptors is a man aged 35-49 years with head and neck cancer.

This chain links TRBV7-9 with TRBJ1-4, with D uncertain. The V end lost 2 bases, the J end lost 3 bases, and 4 bases lay between the germline ends. CDR1 is SEHNR and CDR2 is FQNEAQ in the germline V gene (reference sequence). The CDR3 is 13 amino acids. The CDR3 here is CASSLSANEKLFF. CDR3 nucleotide sequence: TGTGCCAGCAGCTTATCTGCTAATGAAAAACTGTTTTTT.

V gene TRBV18 combines with J gene TRBJ2-3, with D uncertain. V lost 2 bases and J 5 bases, leaving 5 bases between the germline ends. CDR1 KGHSH and CDR2 LQKENI come from the germline V gene. This CDR3 spans 12 amino acids. CDR3 nucleotide sequence: TGTGCCAGCTCACCAGAAGGAGATACGCAGTATTTT. It translates to CASSPEGDTQYF.

The chain is built from TRBV19 and TRBJ1-3; tentative D call: TRBD1 (6 bases). V was trimmed by 8 bases and J by 0 bases, leaving 11 bases between them. The germline gives CDR1 LNHDA, CDR2 SQIVND (reference sequence). The CDR3 is 14 residues long. The CDR3 DNA is TGTGCCAGTTCTCAGGGGACCTCTGGAAACACCATATATTTT. Its translation: CASSQGTSGNTIYF.

The chain recombines TRBV5-1 with TRBJ2-3, with 8 bases that match TRBD2. Germline trimming cut 1 base from V and 2 bases from J; bases unmatched to any gene: 9. This CDR3 comprises 17 residues. From germline, CDR1 is SGHRS and CDR2 YFSETQ. The CDR3 loop is CASSLLREARLTDTQYF. DNA for the CDR3: TGCGCCAGCAGCTTGTTGCGGGAGGCCCGACTCACAGATACGCAGTATTTT. Full variable domain (outside the CDR3, taken from reference TRBV5-1 and TRBJ2-3): KAGVTQTPRYLIKTRGQQVTLSCSPISGHRSVSWYQQTPGQGLQFLFEYFSETQRNKGNFPGRFSGRQFSNSRSEMNVSTLELGDSALYLCASSLLREARLTDTQYFGPGTRLTVL.

To note about this clone: Distinct nucleotide sequences in the sample also encode this CDR3. The genes are TRBV11-2 and TRBJ1-1; D not resolved. The CDR3 length is 13 residues. CDR1 SGHAT and CDR2 FQNNGV come from the germline V gene. Trimming left V 0 bases short and J 1 base short, with 3 bases between. Here the CDR3 DNA reads TGTGCCAGCAGCTTAGAGAGGAACACTGAAGCTTTCTTT. Protein product: CASSLERNTEAFF.

V usage is TRBV5-1 and J usage is TRBJ1-6, with 7 bases identical to TRBD1. From germline, CDR1 is SGHRS and CDR2 YFSETQ. The V gene end was trimmed by 1 base and the J gene end by 8 bases; junction bases not matched to a gene: 6. The CDR3 length is 15 residues. The CDR3 coding sequence is TGCGCCAGCAGCTTGCCCGACAGGGATGATTCACCCCTCCACTTT. Encoded protein: CASSLPDRDDSPLHF.

This clone was seen a handful of times. The rearrangement links TRBV5-4 to TRBJ1-1; 12 bases are a match to TRBD1. V lost 4 bases to trimming and J lost 6 bases; unmatched junction nucleotides: 7. The CDR3 runs to 15 residues. In germline, CDR1 is SGHNT, CDR2 YYREEE (reference sequence). As DNA, the CDR3 is TGTGCCAGCAGCGAAGGGACAGGGGGCAACCCTGAAGCTTTCTTT. Translation: CASSEGTGGNPEAFF.

The chain links TRBV15 to TRBJ1-6; perhaps TRBD1 as D (6 bases). CDR3 length: 15 amino acids. Germline CDR1 is LNHNV and CDR2 is YYDKDF (reference sequence). With 3 bases removed from V and 7 bases from J, the gap between germline ends came to 13 bases. CDR3 DNA sequence: TGTGCCACCAGCAGGAACAGGGCCTTCAATTCACCCCTCCACTTT. This translates into CATSRNRAFNSPLHF. The complete variable domain, with remaining parts taken from reference TRBV15 and TRBJ1-6, reads DAMVIQNPRYQVTQFGKPVTLSCSQTLNHNVMYWYQQKSSQAPKLLFHYYDKDFNNEADTPDNFQSRRPNTSFCFLDIRSPGLGDTAMYLCATSRNRAFNSPLHFGNGTRLTVT.

This clone was observed a single time. The chain's CDR3 is CAISESAIEAFF. The DNA of the CDR3 is TGTGCCATCAGTGAGTCTGCGATCGAAGCTTTCTTT. The chain uses TRBV10-3 and TRBJ1-1, with D hard to call. V shed 0 bases and J shed 8 bases, with 7 bases lying between them. Germline assignment: CDR1 ENHRY and CDR2 SYGVKD. The CDR3 contains 12 residues.

This chain joins TRBV9 and TRBJ2-3; 7 bases match TRBD1. The germline V gene has CDR1 SGDLS and CDR2 YYNGEE. This CDR3 is built from 15 residues. The ends lost 4 bases at V and 10 bases at J; junction bases unmatched: 15. CDR3 sequence reads: CASSPSGQWEKAQYF. The CDR3 bases are TGTGCCAGCAGCCCATCGGGACAGTGGGAGAAGGCGCAGTATTTT.

The chain is built from TRBV12-3 or TRBV12-4 and TRBJ2-3; no firm D call. The V end lost 1 base, the J end lost 2 bases, and 4 bases lay between the germline ends. This CDR3 comprises 13 residues. CDR3 sequence (DNA): TGTGCCAGCAGTTTAGGGGACACAGATACGCAGTATTTT. Its translation is CASSLGDTDTQYF.

The V and J genes are TRBV19 and TRBJ1-2, with 7 bases fitting TRBD1. CDR1 is LNHDA, CDR2 SQIVND, per germline (reference sequence). V trimming: 2 bases; J trimming: 3 bases; junction bases outside the gene matches: 3. CDR3 length: 14 residues. CDR3 sequence: CASSIRGRDYGYTF. The CDR3 DNA is TGTGCCAGTAGTATAAGGGGGCGCGACTATGGCTACACCTTC.

The V gene is TRBV5-1, the J gene TRBJ1-1; D may be TRBD1 (5 bases). Germline CDR1 and CDR2: SGHRS and YFSETQ. The CDR3 has 14 residues. Trimming took 7 bases from V and 4 from J, leaving 17 bases between them. The DNA for the CDR3 is TGCGCCAGCTGGTTAGACGGGGGATTCACTGAAGCTTTCTTT. Encoded protein: CASWLDGGFTEAFF.

The chain combines TRBV28 with TRBJ2-1; 11 nucleotides agree with TRBD2. CDR1 is MDHEN, CDR2 SYDVKM, per germline. V was clipped by 4 bases and J by 7 bases; unmatched bases: 9. The CDR3 is made up of 16 amino acids. DNA for the CDR3: TGTGCCAGCAGTTCAGACACTAGCGGGAGATGGAATGAGCAGTTCTTC. Its protein product is CASSSDTSGRWNEQFF. Full variable domain (remainder filled in from reference TRBV28 and TRBJ2-1): DVKVTQSSRYLVKRTGEKVFLECVQDMDHENMFWYRQDPGLGLRLIYFSYDVKMKEKGDIPEGYSVSREKKERFSLILESASTNQTSMYLCASSSDTSGRWNEQFFGPGTRLTVL.

The chain joins TRBV11-2 to TRBJ2-1; 10 bases agree with TRBD2. V trimming: 3 bases; J trimming: 8 bases; junction bases outside the gene matches: 7. The germline gives CDR1 SGHAT, CDR2 FQNNGV. CDR3 size: 15 residues. CDR3 DNA sequence: TGTGCCAGCAGCTTCAGGACTAGCGGTACGTATGAGCAGTTCTTC. It is translated as CASSFRTSGTYEQFF.

The chain carries TRBV30 and TRBJ2-2; 10 bases agree with TRBD2. Germline CDR1 and CDR2: GTSNPN and SVGIG (reference sequence). This CDR3 region has 16 residues. Trimming took 3 bases from V and 3 from J; bases not matched to a gene: 7. DNA for the CDR3: TGTGCCTGGAGGGGATTAGCGGGGGGTGACACCGGGGAGCTGTTTTTT. Its translation is CAWRGLAGGDTGELFF.

The chain uses TRBV9 and TRBJ1-4; 10 nucleotides match TRBD1. Germline assignment: CDR1 SGDLS and CDR2 YYNGEE. This CDR3 has 14 amino acids. J gave up 7 bases and V 2 bases, and 2 bases lay outside the gene matches. CDR3 sequence (DNA): TGTGCCAGCAGCGTGGGACAGGGGTTTGAAAAACTGTTTTTT. This codes for CASSVGQGFEKLFF.

The V gene is TRBV5-4, the J gene TRBJ1-2; D unresolved. This CDR3 has 14 residues. Looked up from germline, CDR1 is SGHNT and CDR2 is YYREEE (reference sequence). Trimming removed 2 bases from V and 2 bases from J, with 10 bases in between. The CDR3 loop is CASSLPGSNYGYTF. Here the CDR3 DNA reads TGTGCCAGCAGCTTACCGGGTTCGAACTATGGCTACACCTTC.

This CDR3 reads CASSPPIGQQNTGELFF. The CDR3 coding sequence is TGTGCCAGCTCACCACCGATTGGACAGCAAAACACCGGGGAGCTGTTTTTT. This rearrangement joins TRBV18 to TRBJ2-2, with D tentatively TRBD1 (6 bases). V was clipped by 0 bases and J by 2 bases, with 13 bases between them. The CDR3 spans 17 residues. Germline V gene sequence: CDR1 KGHSH, CDR2 LQKENI.

This chain uses TRBV28 with TRBJ2-7, with 9 bases fitting TRBD1. J was trimmed by 6 bases and V by 6 bases; bases with no gene match: 3. Germline CDR1 MDHEN, CDR2 SYDVKM. The CDR3 is made up of 12 amino acids. The CDR3, as DNA: TGTGCCAGCAGAAGGACAGGGGCCGAGCAGTACTTC. It is translated as CASRRTGAEQYF.

The gene calls are TRBV5-5 and TRBJ1-4; tentative D call: TRBD1 (5 bases). CDR3 size: 15 residues. Germline CDR1 SGHKS, CDR2 YYEKEE (reference sequence). V lost 3 bases to trimming and J lost 6 bases, with 15 bases between them. CDR3 residues: CASSWSGTEDEKLFF. CDR3 DNA: TGTGCCAGCAGCTGGTCCGGGACGGAGGATGAAAAACTGTTTTTT. Based on the CDR3 plus reference TRBV5-5 and TRBJ1-4, the full variable domain is DAGVTQSPTHLIKTRGQQVTLRCSPISGHKSVSWYQQVLGQGPQFIFQYYEKEERGRGNFPDRFSARQFPNYSSELNVNALLLGDSALYLCASSWSGTEDEKLFFGSGTQLSVL.

The chain recombines TRBV5-6 with TRBJ1-5; 11 positions match TRBD1. V was pared by 0 bases and J by 0 bases, with 2 bases of the junction left unmatched. The germline V gene encodes CDR1 SGHDT and CDR2 YYEEEE. The CDR3 extends over 17 amino acids. Written as DNA, the CDR3 is TGTGCCAGCAGCTTGGGGACAGGGGGCTTTAGCAATCAGCCCCAGCATTTT. As protein: CASSLGTGGFSNQPQHF.

This clone appeared a single time. The J gene is TRBJ1-1, the V gene TRBV6-5; 7 nucleotides line up with TRBD1. CDR3 length: 13 amino acids. Germline V lookup: CDR1 MNHEY, CDR2 SVGAGI. V trimming: 5 bases; J trimming: 4 bases; junction bases outside the gene matches: 4. The CDR3, as DNA: TGTGCCAGCAGTCAGGGGGTGGGCACTGAAGCTTTCTTT. Its protein is CASSQGVGTEAFF.

The genes are TRBV5-1 and TRBJ2-6, with D uncertain. Between the trimmed V and J ends, which lost 0 bases and 0 bases, there was a span of 7 bases. The CDR3 is 16 residues long. CDR1 is SGHRS and CDR2 is YFSETQ in the germline V gene. CDR3 DNA: TGCGCCAGCAGCTTGGGGCCGATCTCTGGGGCCAACGTCCTGACTTTC. Translation: CASSLGPISGANVLTF. Drawing the rest from reference TRBV5-1 and TRBJ2-6, the complete variable domain is KAGVTQTPRYLIKTRGQQVTLSCSPISGHRSVSWYQQTPGQGLQFLFEYFSETQRNKGNFPGRFSGRQFSNSRSEMNVSTLELGDSALYLCASSLGPISGANVLTFGAGSRLTVL.

The genes are TRBV3-1 (or the pseudogene TRBV3-2) and TRBJ2-5; D is ambiguous. Looked up from germline, CDR1 is LGHDT and CDR2 is YNNKEL (reference sequence). The CDR3 spans 15 residues. V shed 2 bases and J shed 4 bases, with 14 bases lying between them. CDR3 amino acids: CASSQSSSGVETQYF. CDR3 nucleotide sequence: TGTGCCAGCAGCCAATCTAGTTCGGGCGTAGAGACCCAGTACTTC.

This clone was observed a single time. The chain carries TRBV4-3 and TRBJ2-3; D not certain. Looked up from germline, CDR1 is LGHNA and CDR2 is YSLEER. The CDR3 runs to 16 residues. V was cut by 0 bases and J by 2 bases, with 12 bases left in between. For the CDR3, the DNA is TGCGCCAGCAGCCAAGATAGCAGGACCCCCACAGATACGCAGTATTTT. Protein product: CASSQDSRTPTDTQYF.

This sequence joins TRBV13 and TRBJ1-2; 8 bases map to TRBD1. V trimming: 5 bases; J trimming: 5 bases; junction bases outside the gene matches: 7. There are 14 residues in the CDR3. Germline V gives CDR1 PRHDT, CDR2 FYEKMQ (reference sequence). The CDR3 coding sequence is TGTGCCAGCAGCAGGTCGGGACAGGTATATGGCTACACCTTC. Translating gives CASSRSGQVYGYTF.

The gene calls are TRBV28 and TRBJ2-2; D not resolved. This CDR3 is 13 amino acids long. Germline assignment: CDR1 MDHEN and CDR2 SYDVKM. V dropped 7 bases and J dropped 6 bases, with 12 bases sitting between them. The CDR3 DNA follows: TGTGCCAGCACCGAGGCCTCAGCCGGGGAGCTGTTTTTT. Protein sequence: CASTEASAGELFF. The complete variable domain, with remaining parts taken from reference TRBV28 and TRBJ2-2, reads DVKVTQSSRYLVKRTGEKVFLECVQDMDHENMFWYRQDPGLGLRLIYFSYDVKMKEKGDIPEGYSVSREKKERFSLILESASTNQTSMYLCASTEASAGELFFGEGSRLTVL.

This clone has just a few counts. V is TRBV28 and J is TRBJ1-4; D unresolved. The CDR3 runs 12 residues. The germline V gene has CDR1 MDHEN and CDR2 SYDVKM. The CDR3: CGTVGIGEKLFF. CDR3 DNA sequence: TGTGGCACGGTAGGGATCGGTGAAAAACTGTTTTTT.

The V gene is TRBV28, the J gene TRBJ2-1; D is unclear. V shed 5 bases and J shed 7 bases, with 12 bases lying between them. Germline CDR1 and CDR2: MDHEN and SYDVKM. The CDR3 totals 13 residues. CDR3 sequence (DNA): TGTGCCAGCAGTCCGCCCCCCACTAATGAGCAGTTCTTC. Translating it yields CASSPPPTNEQFF.

The gene calls are TRBV10-1 and TRBJ1-4; D possibly corresponds to TRBD1 (6 bases). This CDR3 has 15 amino acids. Trimming cost V 2 bases and J 1 base, with 8 bases left between them. Germline V gene lookup returns CDR1 WNHNN and CDR2 SYGVQD (reference sequence). The CDR3 reads CASSETGLTNEKLFF. The CDR3 bases are TGCGCCAGCAGTGAGACAGGGCTAACTAATGAAAAACTGTTTTTT.